The 30 T cell receptor beta chains presented below share a single source sample, sequenced in a study of cytomegalovirus exposure and HLA in healthy donors (dated by TCRdb to 2016 to 2017). The library was generated by the immunoSEQ multiplex PCR assay. For the multiplex PCR, a mixture combining 60 forward primers for TCR Vbeta segments and 13 reverse primers for TCR Jbeta segments was used. This is the immuneACCESS table as TCRdb keeps it, with only in-frame sequences that have V and J called. A part of the clones is gone; compared with another copy, unresolved V genes explain less than half, and the rest is unexplained. This sample comprises about 110,000 clones, around 83% of them detected only once. About 2.9% of the sample lies in the top ten. Sample: PBMCs. The receptors shown here come from a woman aged 55-69 years in good health and CMV-seropositive.

This clone has only one observation. The chain employs TRBV5-6 and TRBJ1-2, with D unclear. There are 14 residues in the CDR3. V lost 2 bases to trimming and J lost 3 bases, with 11 bases between them. Germline assignment: CDR1 SGHDT and CDR2 YYEEEE. CDR3 sequence: CASSFLSRYYGYTF. CDR3 DNA sequence: TGTGCCAGCAGCTTTTTGTCTCGTTACTATGGCTACACCTTC.

A note on this clone: Other DNA sequences in this sample translate to the same CDR3. J is TRBJ2-3 and V is TRBV19; a possible D gene is TRBD1 (5 bases). Germline values: CDR1 LNHDA, CDR2 SQIVND (reference sequence). The CDR3 is 13 residues long. Trimming cost V 7 bases and J 8 bases, with 16 bases left between them. The CDR3 DNA reads TGTGCCAGTACCCCCTCCTTCCAGGGTACGCAGTATTTT. This codes for CASTPSFQGTQYF.

J is TRBJ2-1 and V is TRBV7-9; 7 bases are shared with TRBD2. The CDR3 sequence is 14 residues long. CDR1 and CDR2 from the germline V gene are SEHNR and FQNEAQ (reference sequence). J gave up 7 bases and V 4 bases, and 7 bases lay outside the gene matches. DNA for the CDR3: TGTGCCAGCAGCTCCGGACTAGGGGCGAATGAGCAGTTCTTC. Protein: CASSSGLGANEQFF.

The chain joins TRBV9 to TRBJ1-4; TRBD1 might be the D (5 bases). Germline assignment: CDR1 SGDLS and CDR2 YYNGEE. This CDR3 is built from 14 residues. The V and J ends lost 4 bases and 0 bases respectively, with 7 bases between them. CDR3 sequence (DNA): TGTGCCAGCAGCCGGACAACAACTAATGAAAAACTGTTTTTT. Translated, it gives CASSRTTTNEKLFF.

The rearrangement uses TRBV6-1 and TRBJ2-5, with D maybe TRBD2 (5 bases). This CDR3 has 12 residues. V shed 3 bases and J shed 5 bases, with 7 bases lying between them. Germline V gives CDR1 MNHNS, CDR2 SASEGT. Here the CDR3 reads CASSESGETQYF. DNA for the CDR3: TGTGCCAGCAGTGAGTCGGGGGAGACCCAGTACTTC.

This chain joins TRBV6-5 and TRBJ1-1; no firm D call. Germline V gene lookup returns CDR1 MNHEY and CDR2 SVGAGI. The CDR3 has 15 residues. Trimming took off 5 bases at V and 3 bases at J, with 16 bases between the two ends. The CDR3 loop reads CASSANFVRDTEAFF. Here the CDR3 DNA reads TGTGCCAGCAGTGCGAATTTTGTACGGGACACTGAAGCTTTCTTT.

The chain recombines TRBV18 with TRBJ1-2, with TRBD1 matching over 9 bases. The CDR3 runs 14 residues. V was pared by 6 bases and J by 6 bases, with 8 bases of the junction left unmatched. CDR1 and CDR2 (germline): KGHSH, LQKENI. CDR3 in amino acids: CASSPTGTGNGYTF. The CDR3 DNA reads as TGTGCCAGCTCGCCTACCGGGACAGGGAATGGCTACACCTTC.

The CDR3 region has the DNA TGTGCCAGTAGTTCTAGCGGGATGAACTACGAGCAGTACTTC. This sequence encodes CASSSSGMNYEQYF. The rearrangement links TRBV19 to TRBJ2-7; 9 bases line up with TRBD2. Per the germline V gene, CDR1 is LNHDA and CDR2 is SQIVND (reference sequence). Losses at the gene ends were 5 bases for V and 3 bases for J; bases not matched to a gene: 5. The CDR3 spans 14 residues.

This clone was seen only a few times. The V call is TRBV2, the J call TRBJ1-5, with 10 bases that match TRBD1. CDR1 and CDR2 from the germline V gene are SNHLY and FYNNEI. V trimming: 3 bases; J trimming: 15 bases; junction bases outside the gene matches: 5. This CDR3 is 12 amino acids long. The CDR3 protein is CASSETGTGVHF. In DNA form, the CDR3 reads TGTGCCAGCAGTGAGACCGGGACAGGGGTGCATTTT.

The rearrangement uses TRBV29-1 and TRBJ2-7; 8 nucleotides line up with TRBD2. Germline CDR1 is SQVTM and CDR2 is ANQGSEA. This CDR3 comprises 13 residues. Unmatched junction bases numbered 4, after V lost 6 bases and J lost 0 bases. DNA of the CDR3: TGCAGCGTCGTGGGGACTAGCTCCTACGAGCAGTACTTC. Translated: CSVVGTSSYEQYF.

Here the CDR3 reads CATQGWDNQPQHF. The DNA of the CDR3 is TGTGCCACCCAGGGGTGGGACAATCAGCCCCAGCATTTT. The chain links TRBV6-1 to TRBJ1-5, with D possibly being TRBD1 (6 bases). The CDR3 loop spans 13 amino acids. Deletions cut 10 bases from V and 3 bases from J, with 13 bases between. Germline V CDR1 and CDR2: MNHNS, SASEGT.

This clone was counted only a few times. The V and J genes are TRBV10-1 and TRBJ1-5; D is undetermined. The CDR3 loop spans 13 amino acids. V shed 4 bases and J shed 8 bases, with 12 bases lying between them. The germline V gene encodes CDR1 WNHNN and CDR2 SYGVQD (reference sequence). The CDR3 DNA reads TGCGCCAGCAGTGTAGCCGCCGGGGAGCCCCAGCATTTT. This encodes CASSVAAGEPQHF.

This clone was seen a handful of times. The chain joins TRBV11-1 to TRBJ2-7, with D perhaps matching TRBD2 (6 bases). Germline loops: CDR1 SGHAT, CDR2 FQDESV (reference sequence). The CDR3 contains 15 residues. V was cut by 4 bases and J by 1 base, with 14 bases left in between. CDR3 sequence (DNA): TGTGCCAGCAGCTCCATTATCGGGAGTTCCTACGAGCAGTACTTC. Translation gives CASSSIIGSSYEQYF. The full variable domain, rest sourced from reference TRBV11-1 and TRBJ2-7, is EAEVAQSPRYKITEKSQAVAFWCDPISGHATLYWYRQILGQGPELLVQFQDESVVDDSQLPKDRFSAERLKGVDSTLKIQPAELGDSAMYLCASSSIIGSSYEQYFGPGTRLTVT.

This rearrangement joins TRBV10-3 to TRBJ2-1; D not resolved. With 2 bases removed from V and 9 bases from J, the gap between germline ends came to 11 bases. Germline V gene sequence: CDR1 ENHRY, CDR2 SYGVKD. The length of the CDR3 is 13 residues. The CDR3 sequence is CAISEPGNGEQFF. The CDR3 nucleotides read TGTGCCATCAGTGAGCCCGGTAACGGTGAGCAGTTCTTC.

The J gene is TRBJ1-1, the V gene TRBV7-3, with 9 nucleotides matching TRBD1. The CDR3 totals 13 residues. The germline gives CDR1 SGHTA, CDR2 FQGTGA. The ends lost 5 bases at V and 6 bases at J; junction bases unmatched: 4. CDR3 in DNA: TGTGCCAGCAGCGTGGGACAGGGTGCTGAAGCTTTCTTT. Protein product: CASSVGQGAEAFF.

This chain links TRBV6-5 with TRBJ2-1; a possible D gene is TRBD2 (5 bases). Trimming left V 5 bases short and J 6 bases short, with 14 bases between. From germline, CDR1 is MNHEY and CDR2 SVGAGI. CDR3 length: 14 amino acids. The CDR3 loop reads CASSRGSLVNEQFF. The CDR3 region has the DNA TGTGCCAGCAGTCGAGGGTCCCTTGTCAATGAGCAGTTCTTC.

The rearrangement links TRBV7-2 to TRBJ2-1, with 10 bases matching TRBD2. Looked up from germline, CDR1 is SGHTA and CDR2 is FQGNSA. The CDR3 is 13 amino acids. The V and J ends lost 10 bases and 10 bases, in that order; junction bases with no gene match: 10. The CDR3 DNA follows: TGTGCCAAGGGCCTAGCGGGAGTCCGCGAGCAGTTCTTC. Its protein product is CAKGLAGVREQFF.

J is TRBJ2-5 and V is TRBV9; 11 nucleotides match TRBD2. Germline CDR1 and CDR2: SGDLS and YYNGEE. Trimming removed 3 bases from V and 5 bases from J; junction bases left unmatched: 3. This CDR3 spans 14 amino acids. The CDR3 DNA reads TGTGCCAGCAGCGGTAGCGGGAGGGGTGAGACCCAGTACTTC. As protein: CASSGSGRGETQYF.

The chain joins TRBV7-9 to TRBJ2-1, with D possibly being TRBD2 (6 bases). CDR1 and CDR2 (germline): SEHNR, FQNEAQ (reference sequence). V was cut by 0 bases and J by 8 bases, with 11 bases left in between. The CDR3 length is 14 residues. The CDR3 protein is CASSLAGGRHEQFF. For the CDR3, the DNA is TGTGCCAGCAGCTTAGCGGGGGGACGTCATGAGCAGTTCTTC.

The chain recombines TRBV27 with TRBJ2-7, with a tentative D call TRBD1 (6 bases). V was pared by 4 bases and J by 6 bases, with 10 bases between. The germline CDR1 and CDR2 sequences are MNHEY and SMNVEV (reference sequence). The CDR3 runs to 12 residues. In DNA form, the CDR3 reads TGTGCCAGCAGTTATCCACAGGGCGAGCAGTACTTC. Translated: CASSYPQGEQYF.

This clone showed up just a few times. CDR3 amino acids: CASSLWKGEYDTGELFF. The CDR3 bases are TGTGCCAGCAGTTTATGGAAGGGGGAGTACGACACCGGGGAGCTGTTTTTT. The chain combines TRBV27 with TRBJ2-2; perhaps TRBD1 as D (6 bases). The V gene's germline CDR1 is MNHEY and CDR2 SMNVEV (reference sequence). The V end lost 1 base, the J end lost 3 bases, and 15 bases lay between the germline ends. The CDR3 sequence is 17 residues long.

The J gene is TRBJ2-1, the V gene TRBV7-9, with D perhaps TRBD2 (5 bases). The CDR3 spans 14 residues. V was trimmed by 1 base and J by 9 bases, leaving 13 bases between them. Germline V CDR1 and CDR2: SEHNR, FQNEAQ (reference sequence). CDR3: CASSLELDLGEQFF. The CDR3 DNA is TGTGCCAGCAGCTTAGAACTAGATCTGGGTGAGCAGTTCTTC.

The chain joins TRBV9 to TRBJ2-3; 8 nucleotides line up with TRBD1. This CDR3 region has 15 residues. In germline, CDR1 is SGDLS, CDR2 YYNGEE. V lost 6 bases and J lost 2; bases outside the gene matches: 8. This CDR3 is CASKQGGKVTDTQYF. The DNA for the CDR3 is TGTGCCAGCAAACAGGGGGGTAAGGTCACAGATACGCAGTATTTT.

The chain couples TRBV6-5 to TRBJ1-3; perhaps TRBD1 as D (5 bases). Trimming left V 7 bases short and J 1 base short, with 8 bases between. The CDR3 contains 13 residues. Looked up from germline, CDR1 is MNHEY and CDR2 is SVGAGI. CDR3 sequence: CASTQGSGNTIYF. The CDR3 DNA sequence: TGTGCCAGCACCCAGGGATCTGGAAACACCATATATTTT.

The V gene is TRBV4-2, the J gene TRBJ2-2; 10 nucleotides agree with TRBD2. The CDR3 loop spans 16 amino acids. The ends lost 5 bases at V and 6 bases at J; junction bases unmatched: 9. Germline CDR1 and CDR2: LGHNA and YNFKEQ. The CDR3 loop reads CASSSPSGRRSGELFF. The CDR3 coding sequence is TGTGCCAGCAGCAGCCCTAGCGGGAGAAGGTCCGGGGAGCTGTTTTTT.

V gene TRBV28 combines with J gene TRBJ1-2, with D possibly TRBD1 on 6 matching bases. CDR3 size: 14 residues. CDR1 and CDR2 from the germline V gene are MDHEN and SYDVKM. Trimming stripped 3 bases from V and 5 bases from J, with 13 bases between. DNA of the CDR3: TGTGCCAGCAGTTTTGCTGGACAGTCTTATGGCTACACCTTC. As protein: CASSFAGQSYGYTF.

This clone turned up a few times. The rearrangement links TRBV6-5 to TRBJ2-1; tentatively, D is TRBD2 (5 bases). The CDR3 is made up of 15 amino acids. From germline, CDR1 is MNHEY and CDR2 SVGAGI. Deletions cut 6 bases from V and 9 bases from J, with 21 bases between. The CDR3 DNA is TGTGCCAGCAGGTCCGGTCTTTCGGCGGGTGGTGAGCAGTTCTTC. It yields the protein CASRSGLSAGGEQFF.

The table lists this clone with a few counts. The V gene is TRBV2, the J gene TRBJ1-4; D gene ambiguous. V shed 9 bases and J shed 3 bases, with 17 bases lying between them. The CDR3 runs 15 residues. The germline CDR1 and CDR2 sequences are SNHLY and FYNNEI. In DNA form, the CDR3 reads TGTGCCAGTCAGGAGGGTGGGCTAGCTAATGAAAAACTGTTTTTT. Translated: CASQEGGLANEKLFF.

V is TRBV29-1 and J is TRBJ2-3, with a tentative D call TRBD2 (5 bases). This CDR3 comprises 11 residues. Trimming removed 4 bases from V and 6 bases from J, with 8 bases in between. Germline V gives CDR1 SQVTM, CDR2 ANQGSEA. CDR3 coding DNA: TGCAGCGTTGGAGGGCGGGATACGCAGTATTTT. Its translation is CSVGGRDTQYF.

CDR3 region: CASSLPATGGRNEQYF. CDR3 DNA: TGTGCCAGCAGTTTACCCGCGACAGGGGGCCGGAACGAGCAGTACTTC. The chain combines TRBV28 with TRBJ2-7, with TRBD1 identical over 10 bases. The CDR3 loop spans 16 amino acids. V dropped 2 bases and J dropped 5; count of bases not matched to a gene: 9. Germline CDR1 is MDHEN and CDR2 is SYDVKM.